The rows below give T cell receptor beta chains drawn from one sample of a study of blood T cell repertoires in COVID-19. Produced via immunoSEQ multiplex PCR; TCRdb's table is partial and in-frame only. The data contain approximately 400,000 clones, roughly 77% of them singletons. Sequencing was performed on peripheral blood. The receptors shown here come from a human donor with acute or convalescent COVID-19. The donor label of this sample is uncertain. CDR3s include the opening cysteine and the closing phenylalanine or tryptophan. D genes are given only for firm matches. Size tells how often a clone was seen (once, few, many) or the class of an expanded clone, and some rows leave it out.

- TRBJ2-2 TRBV9 TRBD1 16 TGTGCCAGCAGCGTACGGGACAGGATGAACACCGGGGAGCTGTTTTTT CASSVRDRMNTGELFF
- TRBJ1-1 TRBV7-9 TRBD1 15 TGTGCCAGCGACAGGGGACAGCGTATGAACACTGAAGCTTTCTTT CASDRGQRMNTEAFF
- TRBJ1-1 TRBV6-5 TRBD1 14 TGTGCCAGCAGGGCAGGGGGACCGAACACTGAAGCTTTCTTT CASRAGGPNTEAFF
- TRBJ1-3 TRBV6-6 - 15 TGTGCCAGCAGTCCTCAGGATCTCTCTGGAAACACCATATATTTT CASSPQDLSGNTIYF
- TRBJ1-5 TRBV5-1 - 15 TGCGCCAGCAGCGGAAACAGGGACCCTAATCAGCCCCAGCATTTT CASSGNRDPNQPQHF
- TRBJ2-7 TRBV4-1 - 17 TGCGCCAGCAGCCAAGCCCCTAGCGTCAGGGAAAACTACGAGCAGTACTTC CASSQAPSVRENYEQYF
- TRBJ1-5 TRBV23-1 - 14 TGCGCCAGCGTTGGTGGGAGGGGATATCAGCCCCAGCATTTT CASVGGRGYQPQHF
once TRBJ2-3 TRBV30 TRBD1 12 TGTGCCTGGAGTCCCCAACAGGGGAAGCAGTATTTT CAWSPQQGKQYF
- TRBJ1-1 TRBV14 TRBD1 15 TGTGCCAGCAGCCGAGACAGGGGGCTGAGCACTGAAGCTTTCTTT CASSRDRGLSTEAFF
- TRBJ1-6 TRBV7-9 - 14 TGTGCCAGCAGCTTAGCCGGGATAGCCTCACCCCTCCACTTT CASSLAGIASPLHF
- TRBJ2-5 TRBV18 TRBD1 14 TGTGCCAGCTCACCAAGGGGGCGAGGAGAGACCCAGTACTTC CASSPRGRGETQYF
- TRBJ2-7 TRBV10-1 TRBD1 16 TGCGCCAGCAGTGAGTCCGGACAGGGATCCTTCTACGAGCAGTACTTC CASSESGQGSFYEQYF
once TRBJ1-4 TRBV11-2 - 15 TGTGCCAGCAGCCCAAGACGGACTAATAATGAAAAACTGTTTTTT CASSPRRTNNEKLFF
- TRBJ2-5 TRBV2 - 14 TGTGCCAGCCATTTTGCGGGCTTTCAAGAGACCCAGTACTTC CASHFAGFQETQYF
- TRBJ2-2 TRBV30 - 15 TGTGCCTGGAGTGTACTAGCCGCGAACACCGGGGAGCTGTTTTTT CAWSVLAANTGELFF
once TRBJ1-5 TRBV6-1 - 18 TGTGCCAGCAGTGGAGCGGCGGGGGAGGGAAGGAGCAATCAGCCCCAGCATTTT CASSGAAGEGRSNQPQHF
- TRBJ1-2 TRBV4-2 - 15 TGTGCCAGCAGCCAAGAGGTGGCTCTTCCATCCGGCTACACCTTC CASSQEVALPSGYTF
- TRBJ2-3 TRBV27 - 14 TGTGCCAGCAGCCCATGGGAGGGGGTGAATACGCAGTATTTT CASSPWEGVNTQYF
- TRBJ1-4 TRBV30 - 14 TGTGCCTGGAGTGTGGGGGGAACTAATGAAAAACTGTTTTTT CAWSVGGTNEKLFF
- TRBJ1-4 TRBV28 - 15 TGTGCCAGCTCCCGGGGGGGAGCAACTAATGAAAAACTGTTTTTT CASSRGGATNEKLFF
- TRBJ1-1 TRBV6-5 - 13 TGTGCCAGCAACCAGGGCTGGAATGCTGAAGCTTTCTTT CASNQGWNAEAFF
- TRBJ2-2 TRBV18 TRBD1 17 TGTGCCAGCTCACCACCGTTGGGACAGGGGATCGCCGGGGAGCTGTTTTTT CASSPPLGQGIAGELFF
- TRBJ1-1 TRBV5-6 - 14 TGTGCCAGCAGCTCTCCCTACCAGAACACTGAAGCTTTCTTT CASSSPYQNTEAFF
few TRBJ1-1 TRBV7-9 - 11 TGTGCCAGCAGCAGAGAGACAGAAGCTTTCTTT CASSRETEAFF
- TRBJ1-5 TRBV12-3/TRBV12-4 - 13 TGTGCCAGCAGCTGGGGGAGGGATCAGCCCCAGCATTTT CASSWGRDQPQHF
- TRBJ2-5 TRBV12-3/TRBV12-4 - 13 TGTGCCAGCAGCTGGGGAGAGAGGGAGACCCAGTACTTC CASSWGERETQYF
- TRBJ2-1 TRBV24-1 - 14 TGTGCCACCAGTGTAGGCGGGGGCAAAAGTGAGCAGTTCTTC CATSVGGGKSEQFF
- TRBJ1-2 TRBV19 - 14 TGTGCCAGTAGCCAGGGTAGAGGAAACTATGGCTACACCTTC CASSQGRGNYGYTF
- TRBJ2-3 TRBV27 - 14 TGTGCCAGCAGTTCTCCGGGGTTCACAGATACGCAGTATTTT CASSSPGFTDTQYF
- TRBJ2-2 TRBV4-1 - 15 TGCGCCAGCAGACGTACCAGGGGGAACACCGGGGAGCTGTTTTTT CASRRTRGNTGELFF
- TRBJ1-1 TRBV19 TRBD1 16 TGTGCCAGTAGTAGTTCGGAGGGGGCAGGTAGGACTGAAGCTTTCTTT CASSSSEGAGRTEAFF
- TRBJ2-7 TRBV2 TRBD2 17 TGTGCCAGCAGTGAGGGGGGTGCGGGAGGGCCTCCCAACGAGCAGTACTTC CASSEGGAGGPPNEQYF
- TRBJ2-1 TRBV4-2 TRBD2 18 TGTGCCAGCAGCCGGGACCCCACGAGTAGCGGGGGGTACAATGAGCAGTTCTTC CASSRDPTSSGGYNEQFF
few TRBJ1-2 TRBV2 TRBD1 18 TGTGCCAGCAGTGAAGCGCTTCTCCGGGCAGGGGGCGTCTATGGCTACACCTTC CASSEALLRAGGVYGYTF
- TRBJ1-5 TRBV6-5 - 14 TGTGCCAGCACTTTAACAGGTACAAGTCAGCCCCAGCATTTT CASTLTGTSQPQHF
- TRBJ1-5 TRBV19 - 17 TGTGCCAGTGGTTCACGGGGGTTCTTTGTGGGCAATCAGCCCCAGCATTTT CASGSRGFFVGNQPQHF
- TRBJ1-1 TRBV18 - 13 TGTGCCAGCTCGGACCAGGGTAGCACTGAAGCTTTCTTT CASSDQGSTEAFF
- TRBJ2-1 TRBV5-6 - 11 TGTGCCAGCAGCACGCGCGCAGAGCAGTTCTTC CASSTRAEQFF
- TRBJ2-7 TRBV7-9 TRBD1 14 TGTGCCAGCAGCTCCAACCGGGACAGGGGCGAGCAGTACTTC CASSSNRDRGEQYF
- TRBJ1-2 TRBV30 - 13 TGTGCCTGGAGCGCGGCCGTCTACTATGGCTACACCTTC CAWSAAVYYGYTF
- TRBJ2-7 TRBV28 TRBD1 14 TGTGCCAGCAGTCCTTGGACAGGGGAAAACGAGCAGTACTTC CASSPWTGENEQYF
- TRBJ1-1 TRBV5-1 - 16 TGCGCCAGCAGCTTGACGGCAGGGGCCACGAACACTGAAGCTTTCTTT CASSLTAGATNTEAFF
- TRBJ1-4 TRBV18 TRBD1 15 TGTGCCAGCTCACGAACAGGGGGCGCTAATGAAAAACTGTTTTTT CASSRTGGANEKLFF
few TRBJ2-1 TRBV7-9 - 13 TGTGCCAGCAGCTTAGGGCTAGCCGATGAGCAGTTCTTC CASSLGLADEQFF
few TRBJ1-5 TRBV7-9 TRBD1 14 TGTGCCAGCAGCTTGACAGGGGGCGGTCAGCCCCAGCATTTT CASSLTGGGQPQHF
- TRBJ2-7 TRBV19 TRBD1 14 TGTGCCAGTAGTACTGGACAGGGTTGGTACGAGCAGTACTTC CASSTGQGWYEQYF
- TRBJ1-2 TRBV19 TRBD1 15 TGTGCCAGTAGTATAGGGGGACAGAGTCCCTATGGCTACACCTTC CASSIGGQSPYGYTF
- TRBJ2-2 TRBV27 - 14 TGTGCCAGCAGTTTACAGGGTTCCAGGGGGGAGCTGTTTTTT CASSLQGSRGELFF
- TRBJ2-1 TRBV5-1 TRBD2 15 TGCGCCAGCAGCCCGGGACTAGCGGGAGTAAATGAGCAGTTCTTC CASSPGLAGVNEQFF
- TRBJ2-7 TRBV3-1/TRBV3-2 TRBD1 14 TGTGCCAGCAGCCACATCCTATCCAGGGGGGAGCAGTACTTC CASSHILSRGEQYF
- TRBJ2-2 TRBV5-1 - 15 TGCGCCAGCAGCTTGATGCTGGCCGACACCGGGGAGCTGTTTTTT CASSLMLADTGELFF
once TRBJ2-3 TRBV6-5 TRBD2 15 TGTGCCAGCAGGTTTAGCGGGGGGGCGGGAGATACGCAGTATTTT CASRFSGGAGDTQYF
- TRBJ1-5 TRBV19 TRBD1 15 TGTGCCAGTGGTCATATGACAGGGGGCAATCAGCCCCAGCATTTT CASGHMTGGNQPQHF
- TRBJ2-3 TRBV4-1 TRBD1 16 TGCGCCAGCAGCCAGGCGACAGGGTTGATTACAGATACGCAGTATTTT CASSQATGLITDTQYF